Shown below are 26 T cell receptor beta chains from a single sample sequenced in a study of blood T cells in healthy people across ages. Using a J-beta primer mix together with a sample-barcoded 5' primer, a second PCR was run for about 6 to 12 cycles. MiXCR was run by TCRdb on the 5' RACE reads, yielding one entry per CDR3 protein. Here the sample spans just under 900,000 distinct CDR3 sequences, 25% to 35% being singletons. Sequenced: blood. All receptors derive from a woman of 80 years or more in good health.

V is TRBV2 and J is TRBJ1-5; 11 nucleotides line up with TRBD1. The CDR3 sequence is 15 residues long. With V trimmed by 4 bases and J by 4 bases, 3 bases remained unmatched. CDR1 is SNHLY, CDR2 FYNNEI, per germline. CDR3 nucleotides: TGTGCCAGCAGTGGGGACAGGGGGAGGAATCAGCCCCAGCATTTT. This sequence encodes CASSGDRGRNQPQHF.

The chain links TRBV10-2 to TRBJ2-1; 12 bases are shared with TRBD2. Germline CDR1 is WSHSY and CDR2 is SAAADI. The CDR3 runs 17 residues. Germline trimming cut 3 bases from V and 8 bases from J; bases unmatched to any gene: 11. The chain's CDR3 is CASSDRTSGKVMDEQFF. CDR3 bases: TGCGCCAGCAGTGACAGGACTAGCGGGAAAGTTATGGATGAGCAGTTCTTC.

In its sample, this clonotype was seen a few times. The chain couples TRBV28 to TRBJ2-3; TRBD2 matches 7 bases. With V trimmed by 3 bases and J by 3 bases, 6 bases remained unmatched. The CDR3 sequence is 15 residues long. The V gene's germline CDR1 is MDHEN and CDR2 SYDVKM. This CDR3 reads CASSFRAGSTDTQYF. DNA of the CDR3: TGTGCCAGCAGTTTCCGAGCGGGGTCTACAGATACGCAGTATTTT.

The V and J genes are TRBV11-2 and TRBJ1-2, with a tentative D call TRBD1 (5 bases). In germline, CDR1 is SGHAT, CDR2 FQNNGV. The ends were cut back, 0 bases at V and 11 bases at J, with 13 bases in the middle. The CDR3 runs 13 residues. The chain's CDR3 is CASSLDRGRPYTF. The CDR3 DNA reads TGTGCCAGCAGCTTAGATCGGGGCAGGCCGTACACCTTC.

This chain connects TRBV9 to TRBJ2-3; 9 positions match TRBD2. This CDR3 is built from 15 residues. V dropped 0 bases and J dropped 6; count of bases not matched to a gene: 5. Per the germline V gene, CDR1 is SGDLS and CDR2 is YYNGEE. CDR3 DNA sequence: TGTGCCAGCAGCGTAGTTGCGGGGGGGCTTGATACGCAGTATTTT. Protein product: CASSVVAGGLDTQYF.

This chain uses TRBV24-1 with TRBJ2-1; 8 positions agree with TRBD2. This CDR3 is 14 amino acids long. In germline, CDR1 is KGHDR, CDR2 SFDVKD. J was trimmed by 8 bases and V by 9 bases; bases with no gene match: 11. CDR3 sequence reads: CATAAPGGAYEQFF. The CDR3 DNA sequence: TGTGCCACCGCCGCCCCCGGGGGGGCTTATGAGCAGTTCTTC.

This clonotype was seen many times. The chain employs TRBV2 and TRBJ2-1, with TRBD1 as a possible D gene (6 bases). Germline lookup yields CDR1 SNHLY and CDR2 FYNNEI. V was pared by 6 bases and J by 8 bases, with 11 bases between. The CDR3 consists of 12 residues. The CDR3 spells CASSYRVDEQFF. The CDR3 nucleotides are TGTGCCAGCAGCTACAGGGTCGATGAGCAGTTCTTC.

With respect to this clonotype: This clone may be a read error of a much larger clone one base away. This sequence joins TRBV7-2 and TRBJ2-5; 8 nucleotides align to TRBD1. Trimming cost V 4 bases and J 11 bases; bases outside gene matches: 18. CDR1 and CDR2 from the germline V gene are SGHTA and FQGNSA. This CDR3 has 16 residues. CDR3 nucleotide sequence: TGTGCCAGCAGCTCACCCGGGACAGGTAGCTACAATGAGCAGTACTTC. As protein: CASSSPGTGSYNEQYF.

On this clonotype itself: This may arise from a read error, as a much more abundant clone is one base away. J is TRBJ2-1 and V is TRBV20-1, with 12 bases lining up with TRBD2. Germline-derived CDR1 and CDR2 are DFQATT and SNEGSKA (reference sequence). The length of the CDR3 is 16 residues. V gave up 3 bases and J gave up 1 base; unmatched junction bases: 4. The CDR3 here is CSARGLAGKSYNEQFF. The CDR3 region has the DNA TGCAGTGCTAGGGGACTAGCGGGTAAGTCCTACAATGAGCAGTTCTTC.

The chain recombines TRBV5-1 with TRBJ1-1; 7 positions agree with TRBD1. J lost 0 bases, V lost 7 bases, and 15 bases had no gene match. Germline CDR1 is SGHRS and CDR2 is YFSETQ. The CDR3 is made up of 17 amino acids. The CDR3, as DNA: TGCGCCAGCCATACGACAGGTAGGACAGGCATGAACACTGAAGCTTTCTTT. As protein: CASHTTGRTGMNTEAFF.

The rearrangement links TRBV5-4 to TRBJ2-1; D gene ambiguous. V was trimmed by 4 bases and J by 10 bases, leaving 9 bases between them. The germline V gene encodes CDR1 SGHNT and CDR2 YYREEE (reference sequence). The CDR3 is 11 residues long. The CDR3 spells CASSAREEQFF. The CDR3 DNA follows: TGTGCCAGCAGCGCCCGCGAGGAGCAGTTCTTC. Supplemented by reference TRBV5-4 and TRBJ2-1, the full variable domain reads ETGVTQSPTHLIKTRGQQVTLRCSSQSGHNTVSWYQQALGQGPQFIFQYYREEENGRGNFPPRFSGLQFPNYSSELNVNALELDDSALYLCASSAREEQFFGPGTRLTVL.

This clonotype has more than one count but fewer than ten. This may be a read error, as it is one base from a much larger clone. The CDR3 here is CASSQDAGGHGYTF. The CDR3 DNA sequence: TGTGCCAGCAGCCAAGATGCCGGGGGGCATGGCTACACCTTC. The chain has TRBV3-1 and TRBJ1-2, with D tentatively TRBD1 (6 bases). The V gene's germline CDR1 is LGHDT and CDR2 YNNKEL (reference sequence). The CDR3 loop spans 14 amino acids. V lost 0 bases and J 6 bases, leaving 11 bases between the germline ends. Together with reference TRBV3-1 and TRBJ1-2, the CDR3 gives the full variable domain: DTAVSQTPKYLVTQMGNDKSIKCEQNLGHDTMYWYKQDSKKFLKIMFSYNNKELIINETVPNRFSPKSPDKAHLNLHINSLELGDSAVYFCASSQDAGGHGYTFGSGTRLTVV.

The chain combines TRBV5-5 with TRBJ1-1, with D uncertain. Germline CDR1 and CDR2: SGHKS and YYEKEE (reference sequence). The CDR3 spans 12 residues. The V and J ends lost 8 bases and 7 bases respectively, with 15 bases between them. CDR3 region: CASLGRAFEAFF. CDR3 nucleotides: TGTGCCAGTTTAGGCCGGGCCTTTGAAGCTTTCTTT.

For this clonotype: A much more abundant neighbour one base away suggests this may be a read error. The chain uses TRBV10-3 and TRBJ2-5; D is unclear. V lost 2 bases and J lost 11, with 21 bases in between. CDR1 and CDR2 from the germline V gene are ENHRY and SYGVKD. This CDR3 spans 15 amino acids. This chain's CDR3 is CAISEGSKAGNEQYF. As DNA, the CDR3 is TGTGCCATCAGTGAGGGAAGCAAGGCTGGGAATGAGCAGTACTTC.

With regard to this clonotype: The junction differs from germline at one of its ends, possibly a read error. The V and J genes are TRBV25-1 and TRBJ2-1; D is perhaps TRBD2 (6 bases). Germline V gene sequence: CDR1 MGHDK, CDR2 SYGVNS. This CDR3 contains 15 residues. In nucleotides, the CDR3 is TGTGCCAACAGTGAAACCGGGGGTCCCTACAATGAGCAGTTCTTC. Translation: CANSETGGPYNEQFF.

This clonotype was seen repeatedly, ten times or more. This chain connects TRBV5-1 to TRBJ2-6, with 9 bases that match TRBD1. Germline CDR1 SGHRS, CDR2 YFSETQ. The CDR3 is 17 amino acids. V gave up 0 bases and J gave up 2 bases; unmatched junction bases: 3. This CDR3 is CASSLGQGVPGANVLTF. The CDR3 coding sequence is TGCGCCAGCAGCTTGGGACAGGGGGTACCTGGGGCCAACGTCCTGACTTTC.

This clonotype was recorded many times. CDR3 bases: TGTGCCAGCAGTGAAGGGTTTCGGGAGACCCAGTACTTC. It encodes CASSEGFRETQYF. The chain employs TRBV2 and TRBJ2-5; D ambiguous. Deletions cut 1 base from V and 5 bases from J, with 8 bases between. The CDR3 extends over 13 amino acids. Germline V gene sequence: CDR1 SNHLY, CDR2 FYNNEI.

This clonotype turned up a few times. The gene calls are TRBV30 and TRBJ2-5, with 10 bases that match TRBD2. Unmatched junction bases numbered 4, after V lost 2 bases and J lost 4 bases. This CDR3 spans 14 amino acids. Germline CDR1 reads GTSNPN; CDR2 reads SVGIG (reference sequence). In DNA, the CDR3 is TGTGCCTGGAGTTTAGCGGGGGGATCAGAGACCCAGTACTTC. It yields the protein CAWSLAGGSETQYF.

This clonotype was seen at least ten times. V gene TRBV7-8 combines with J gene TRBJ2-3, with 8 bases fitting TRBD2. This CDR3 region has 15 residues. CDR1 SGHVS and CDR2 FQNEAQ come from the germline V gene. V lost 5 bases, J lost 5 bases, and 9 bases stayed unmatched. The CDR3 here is CASSPGGAQGDTQYF. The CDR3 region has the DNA TGTGCCAGCAGCCCGGGGGGGGCCCAGGGAGATACGCAGTATTTT.

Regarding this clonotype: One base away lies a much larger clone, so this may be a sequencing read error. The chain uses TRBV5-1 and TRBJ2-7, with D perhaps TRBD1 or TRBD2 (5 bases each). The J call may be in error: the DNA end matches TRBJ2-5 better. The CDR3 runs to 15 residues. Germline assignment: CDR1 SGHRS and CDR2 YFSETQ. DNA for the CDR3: TGCGCCAGCAGCTTGGTGAGGGGATCAGGGGAGACCCAGTACTTC. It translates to CASSLVRGSGETQYF.

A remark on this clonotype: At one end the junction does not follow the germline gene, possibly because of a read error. CDR3 nucleotides: TGTGCCAGCAGCGTAGAAGGCAGCCCCTACGAGCAGGACTTC. Encoded protein: CASSVEGSPYEQDF. The V call is TRBV9, the J call TRBJ2-7; D is uncertain. Looked up from germline, CDR1 is SGDLS and CDR2 is YYNGEE. CDR3 size: 14 residues.

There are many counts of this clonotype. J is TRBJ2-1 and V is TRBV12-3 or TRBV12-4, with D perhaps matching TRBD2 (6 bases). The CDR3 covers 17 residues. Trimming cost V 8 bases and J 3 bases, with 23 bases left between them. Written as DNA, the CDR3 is TGTGCCAGCCTCCCGGGGACGGGGGTAAAGAACTACAATGAGCAGTTCTTC. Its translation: CASLPGTGVKNYNEQFF.

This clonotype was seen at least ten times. Here the CDR3 reads CASSFLSGSNTEAFF. The CDR3 DNA is TGTGCCAGCAGTTTTCTTTCAGGGTCGAACACTGAAGCTTTCTTT. The chain couples TRBV12-3 or TRBV12-4 to TRBJ1-1; D may be TRBD1 (5 bases). The CDR3 is made up of 15 amino acids. The V end was cut by 3 bases, the J end by 1 base, with 12 bases between.

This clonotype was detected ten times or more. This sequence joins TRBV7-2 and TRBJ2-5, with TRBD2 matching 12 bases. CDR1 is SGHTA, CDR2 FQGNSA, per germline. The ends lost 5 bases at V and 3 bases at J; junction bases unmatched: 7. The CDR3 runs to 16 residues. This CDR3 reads CASSLILAGGKETQYF. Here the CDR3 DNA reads TGTGCCAGCAGCCTCATCCTAGCGGGGGGGAAAGAGACCCAGTACTTC.

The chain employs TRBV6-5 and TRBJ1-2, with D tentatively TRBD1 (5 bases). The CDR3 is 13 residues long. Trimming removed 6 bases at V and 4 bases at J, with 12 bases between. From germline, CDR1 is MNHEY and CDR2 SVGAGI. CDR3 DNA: TGTGCCAGCAGCGGGGGTCCGGTCTATGGCTACACCTTC. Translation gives CASSGGPVYGYTF.

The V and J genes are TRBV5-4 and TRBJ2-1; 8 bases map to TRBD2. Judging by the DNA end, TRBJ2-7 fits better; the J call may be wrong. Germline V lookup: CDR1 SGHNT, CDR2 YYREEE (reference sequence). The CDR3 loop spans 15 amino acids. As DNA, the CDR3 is TGTGCCAGCAGCTTGAGGACAGCGGGGGACAATGAGCAGTACTTC. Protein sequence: CASSLRTAGDNEQYF.